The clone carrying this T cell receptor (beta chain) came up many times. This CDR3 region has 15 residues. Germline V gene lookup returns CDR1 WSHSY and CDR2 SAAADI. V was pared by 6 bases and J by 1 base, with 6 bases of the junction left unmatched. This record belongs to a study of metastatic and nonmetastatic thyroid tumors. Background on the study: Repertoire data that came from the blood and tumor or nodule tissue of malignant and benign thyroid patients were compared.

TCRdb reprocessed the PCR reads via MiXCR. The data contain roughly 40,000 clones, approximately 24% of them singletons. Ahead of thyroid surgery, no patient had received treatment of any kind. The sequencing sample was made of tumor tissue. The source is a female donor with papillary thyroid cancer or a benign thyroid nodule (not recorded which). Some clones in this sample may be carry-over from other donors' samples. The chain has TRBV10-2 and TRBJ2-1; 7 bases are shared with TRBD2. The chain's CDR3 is CASRLGGGSYNEQFF. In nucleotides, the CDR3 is TGCGCCAGCAGGTTGGGGGGGGGTTCCTACAATGAGCAGTTCTTC.